The clone carrying this T cell receptor (beta chain) showed up just once. The sample carries other DNA sequences with the same CDR3. The authors' processing: Nucleated cell counts were estimated from reference gene primer amplification. Repertoires were generated with immunoSEQ multiplex PCR, while TCRdb's copy carries only in-frame clones and drops some. That table is the source of V, J and clone size, and D and trimming were worked out from the DNA. Among about 74,000 clones, just under 85% were seen once, and the ten largest hold 36%. V lost 2 bases and J lost 0, with 8 bases in between. The CDR3 runs 15 residues. Looked up from germline, CDR1 is MNHNS and CDR2 is SASEGT. This record comes from a study of blood T cell repertoires in COVID-19. Study summary: PBMCs, B-cell-depleted T cells, or T cells provided the cDNA or gDNA that made up the material.

The chain joins TRBV6-1 to TRBJ2-1; TRBD2 is a possible D gene (6 bases). Sequencing was carried out using peripheral blood. This clonotype was sampled from a man between 65 and 79 years old with acute or convalescent COVID-19. CDR3 protein: CASSELTSSYNEQFF. CDR3 DNA: TGTGCCAGCAGTGAACTGACTAGCTCCTACAATGAGCAGTTCTTC.